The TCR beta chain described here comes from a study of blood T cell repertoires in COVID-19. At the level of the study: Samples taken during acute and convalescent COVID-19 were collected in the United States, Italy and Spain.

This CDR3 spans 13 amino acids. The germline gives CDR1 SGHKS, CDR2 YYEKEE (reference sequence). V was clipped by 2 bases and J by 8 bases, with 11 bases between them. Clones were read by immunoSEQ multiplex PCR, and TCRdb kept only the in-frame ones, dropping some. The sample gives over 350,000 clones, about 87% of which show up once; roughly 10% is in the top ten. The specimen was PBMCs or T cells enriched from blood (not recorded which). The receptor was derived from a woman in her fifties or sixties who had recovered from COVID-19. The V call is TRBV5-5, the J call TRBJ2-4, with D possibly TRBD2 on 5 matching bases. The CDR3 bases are TGTGCCAGCAGCTTCCGGGGTGCGGACATTCAGTACTTC. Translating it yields CASSFRGADIQYF.